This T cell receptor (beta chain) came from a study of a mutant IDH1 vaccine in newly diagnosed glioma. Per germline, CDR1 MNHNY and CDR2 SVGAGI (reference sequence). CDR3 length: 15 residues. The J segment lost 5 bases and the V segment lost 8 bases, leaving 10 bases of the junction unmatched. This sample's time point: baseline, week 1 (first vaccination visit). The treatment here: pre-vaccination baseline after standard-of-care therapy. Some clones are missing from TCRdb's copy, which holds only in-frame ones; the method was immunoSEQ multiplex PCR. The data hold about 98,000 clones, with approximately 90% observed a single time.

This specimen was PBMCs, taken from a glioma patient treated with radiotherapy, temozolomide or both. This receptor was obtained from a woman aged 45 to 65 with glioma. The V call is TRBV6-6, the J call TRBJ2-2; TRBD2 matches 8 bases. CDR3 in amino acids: CASGLGRAGTGELFF. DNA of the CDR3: TGTGCCAGCGGGCTCGGGAGGGCAGGTACCGGGGAGCTGTTTTTT.